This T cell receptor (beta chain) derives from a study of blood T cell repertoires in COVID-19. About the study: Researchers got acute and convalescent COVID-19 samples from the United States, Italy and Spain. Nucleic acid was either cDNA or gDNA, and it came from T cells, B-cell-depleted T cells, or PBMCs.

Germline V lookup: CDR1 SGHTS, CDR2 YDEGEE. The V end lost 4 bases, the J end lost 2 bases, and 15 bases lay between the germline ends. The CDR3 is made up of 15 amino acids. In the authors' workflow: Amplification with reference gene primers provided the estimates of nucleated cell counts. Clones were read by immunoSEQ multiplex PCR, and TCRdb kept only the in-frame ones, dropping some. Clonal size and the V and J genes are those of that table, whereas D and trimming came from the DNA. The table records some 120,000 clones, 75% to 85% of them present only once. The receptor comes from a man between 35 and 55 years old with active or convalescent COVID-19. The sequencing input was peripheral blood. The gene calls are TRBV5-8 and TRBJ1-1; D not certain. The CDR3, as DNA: TGTGCCAGCAGCAGTGGACGGGAGACAAACACTGAAGCTTTCTTT. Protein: CASSSGRETNTEAFF. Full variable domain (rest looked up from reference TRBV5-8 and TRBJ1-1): EAGVTQSPTHLIKTRGQQATLRCSPISGHTSVYWYQQALGLGLQFLLWYDEGEERNRGNFPPRFSGRQFPNYSSELNVNALELEDSALYLCASSSGRETNTEAFFGQGTRLTVV.